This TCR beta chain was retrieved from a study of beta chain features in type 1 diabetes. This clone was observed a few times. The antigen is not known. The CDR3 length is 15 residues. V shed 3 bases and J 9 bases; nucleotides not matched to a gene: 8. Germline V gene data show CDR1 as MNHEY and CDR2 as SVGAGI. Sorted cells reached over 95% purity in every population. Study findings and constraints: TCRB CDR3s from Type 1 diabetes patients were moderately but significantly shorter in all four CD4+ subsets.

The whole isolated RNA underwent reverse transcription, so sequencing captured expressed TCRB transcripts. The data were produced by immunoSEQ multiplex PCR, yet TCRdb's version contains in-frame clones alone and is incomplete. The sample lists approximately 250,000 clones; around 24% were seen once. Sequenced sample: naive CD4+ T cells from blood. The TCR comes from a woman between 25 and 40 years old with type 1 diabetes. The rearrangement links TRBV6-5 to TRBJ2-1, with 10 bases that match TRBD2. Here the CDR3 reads CASSYSGLAAGEQFF. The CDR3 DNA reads TGTGCCAGCAGTTATTCCGGACTAGCGGCTGGTGAGCAGTTCTTC.